One sample yielded the 27 T cell receptor beta chains listed below, sequenced in a study of graft-versus-host responses after intestinal transplantation. No antigens are known for them. The protocol was immunoSEQ multiplex PCR, while the TCRdb copy is restricted to in-frame clones and leaves out a portion. The table lists roughly 120,000 clones, approximately 92% of them singletons. The input for sequencing was unstimulated CD4+ T cells sorted from spleen or lymph node cells, taken before transplant. The receptors originated from a human donor who was the organ donor for an intestinal transplant.

The J gene is TRBJ1-1, the V gene TRBV18, with D perhaps TRBD1 (6 bases). CDR3 length: 15 amino acids. Germline V lookup: CDR1 KGHSH, CDR2 LQKENI. The V end was cut by 4 bases, the J end by 4 bases, with 16 bases between. CDR3 nucleotide sequence: TGTGCCAGCTCACTTTGGGGGGCGGGGGCCACTGAAGCTTTCTTT. This translates into CASSLWGAGATEAFF.

The chain joins TRBV14 to TRBJ2-5; D gene ambiguous. V lost 2 bases and J 5 bases, leaving 3 bases between the germline ends. Germline CDR1 and CDR2: SGHDN and FVKESK. CDR3 size: 11 residues. CDR3 sequence (DNA): TGTGCCAGCAGCCAATCGGAGACCCAGTACTTC. Protein sequence: CASSQSETQYF.

V gene TRBV10-3 combines with J gene TRBJ2-3; 11 positions match TRBD2. The ends lost 5 bases at V and 2 bases at J; junction bases unmatched: 3. Per the germline V gene, CDR1 is ENHRY and CDR2 is SYGVKD. This CDR3 spans 15 amino acids. As DNA, the CDR3 is TGTGCCATCAGTTTGACTAGCGGGAACACAGATACGCAGTATTTT. Amino acids: CAISLTSGNTDTQYF.

As for this clone: The final CDR3 position lacks the conserved phenylalanine or tryptophan, pointing to a likely read error. The chain joins TRBV6-5 to TRBJ1-5, with D unresolved. CDR1 MNHEY and CDR2 SVGAGI come from the germline V gene. V lost 6 bases and J lost 1, with 10 bases in between. This CDR3 comprises 14 residues. The CDR3 DNA sequence: TGTGCCAGCAGCCGAGCCCGGAGCAATCAGCCCCAGCATCTT. Translated, it gives CASSRARSNQPQHL.

This clone was observed once. Other DNA variants within this sample encode the same CDR3. The chain has TRBV30 and TRBJ1-3; D gene uncertain. CDR3 size: 14 residues. CDR1 is GTSNPN and CDR2 is SVGIG in the germline V gene (reference sequence). Trimming left V 0 bases short and J 0 bases short, with 6 bases between. CDR3 bases: TGTGCCTGGAGTGTAACGGGCTCTGGAAACACCATATATTTT. This codes for CAWSVTGSGNTIYF.

The gene calls are TRBV7-9 and TRBJ1-2; tentatively, D is TRBD1 (5 bases). Trimming removed 5 bases at V and 4 bases at J, with 17 bases between. In germline, CDR1 is SEHNR, CDR2 FQNEAQ (reference sequence). This CDR3 is built from 15 residues. The CDR3 DNA sequence: TGTGCCAGCAGCCTTCAGGGAGGGCCAGGCTATGGCTACACCTTC. Translation: CASSLQGGPGYGYTF. Filled out from reference TRBV7-9 and TRBJ1-2, the complete variable domain reads DTGVSQNPRHKITKRGQNVTFRCDPISEHNRLYWYRQTLGQGPEFLTYFQNEAQLEKSRLLSDRFSAERPKGSFSTLEIQRTEQGDSAMYLCASSLQGGPGYGYTFGSGTRLTVV.

The chain links TRBV7-9 to TRBJ1-1; no clear D. Germline CDR1 reads SEHNR; CDR2 reads FQNEAQ (reference sequence). The germline V and J ends were trimmed by 2 bases and 5 bases, with 12 bases remaining between them. This CDR3 has 14 amino acids. Here the CDR3 DNA reads TGTGCCAGCAGCTTAATGTCCGGACGGACTGAAGCTTTCTTT. Protein sequence: CASSLMSGRTEAFF.

This chain joins TRBV5-4 and TRBJ2-6; perhaps TRBD1 as D (6 bases). Trimming took off 2 bases at V and 0 bases at J, with 15 bases between the two ends. Germline-derived CDR1 and CDR2 are SGHNT and YYREEE (reference sequence). The CDR3 is made up of 18 amino acids. This CDR3 is CASSFRGQTNSGANVLTF. CDR3 nucleotides: TGTGCCAGCAGCTTTCGCGGACAGACGAACTCTGGGGCCAACGTCCTGACTTTC.

The table lists this clone with a few counts. This chain joins TRBV19 and TRBJ2-2, with D uncertain. Germline V gene data show CDR1 as LNHDA and CDR2 as SQIVND (reference sequence). With 5 bases removed from V and 3 bases from J, the gap between germline ends came to 4 bases. CDR3 length equals 12 residues. The CDR3 spells CASSPYTGELFF. DNA for the CDR3: TGTGCCAGTAGTCCTTACACCGGGGAGCTGTTTTTT.

This clone has only a few counts. The gene calls are TRBV10-3 and TRBJ1-1; 7 bases are a match to TRBD1. Germline CDR1 ENHRY, CDR2 SYGVKD. The J segment lost 1 base and the V segment lost 6 bases, leaving 2 bases of the junction unmatched. The CDR3 runs to 13 residues. CDR3 nucleotide sequence: TGTGCCATCAGGGGGACAGAGAACACTGAAGCTTTCTTT. The encoded protein is CAIRGTENTEAFF.

In nucleotides, the CDR3 is TGTGCCAGCACCTCAACCGGGACACTCTCCTACGAGCAGTACTTC. Protein sequence: CASTSTGTLSYEQYF. The chain has TRBV2 and TRBJ2-7; possibly TRBD1 for D (6 bases). V was shortened by 7 bases and J by 0 bases, with 16 bases between the two germline ends. CDR1 and CDR2 from the germline V gene are SNHLY and FYNNEI. This CDR3 comprises 15 residues.

The V call is TRBV12-2, the J call TRBJ2-2; the D call TRBD1 from the table was never checked on the DNA. TRBV12-2 is an annotated pseudogene. The CDR3 runs to 17 residues. The DNA of the CDR3 is TGTGCAAGTCGGTATCCGGACAGGGTGGGTTGGACCGGGGAGCTGTTTTTT. Translating it yields CASRYPDRVGWTGELFF.

This rearrangement joins TRBV13 to TRBJ1-2, with D possibly matching TRBD1 (5 bases). Germline V CDR1 and CDR2: PRHDT, FYEKMQ (reference sequence). CDR3 length: 15 residues. The V gene lost 1 base and the J gene lost 0 bases, with 9 bases spanning the gap. The CDR3 is CASSLDRRPNYGYTF. The CDR3 region has the DNA TGTGCCAGCAGCTTAGACAGGAGGCCTAACTATGGCTACACCTTC.

The chain employs TRBV7-9 and TRBJ1-1; the D gene is possibly TRBD1 (5 bases). CDR1 is SEHNR and CDR2 is FQNEAQ in the germline V gene (reference sequence). Trimming took off 5 bases at V and 11 bases at J, with 15 bases between the two ends. The CDR3 length is 12 residues. CDR3: CASSPPGPEAFF. CDR3 sequence (DNA): TGTGCCAGCAGCCCACCGGGGCCCGAGGCTTTCTTT.

In this sample, this clone turned up once. The chain carries TRBV11-2 and TRBJ2-7, with 11 bases that match TRBD1. CDR3 size: 15 residues. Germline values: CDR1 SGHAT, CDR2 FQNNGV. After removal of 4 bases from V and 3 bases from J, the junction contained 5 bases not matched to a gene. The DNA for the CDR3 is TGTGCCAGCAGCTCGGGACAGGGGGTTTTCTACGAGCAGTACTTC. Its protein product is CASSSGQGVFYEQYF. The full variable domain, rest sourced from reference TRBV11-2 and TRBJ2-7, is EAGVAQSPRYKIIEKRQSVAFWCNPISGHATLYWYQQILGQGPKLLIQFQNNGVVDDSQLPKDRFSAERLKGVDSTLKIQPAKLEDSAVYLCASSSGQGVFYEQYFGPGTRLTVT.

The chain employs TRBV25-1 and TRBJ1-2; maybe TRBD1 (6 bases). This CDR3 is built from 14 residues. The V end lost 3 bases, the J end lost 1 base, and 9 bases lay between the germline ends. CDR1 MGHDK and CDR2 SYGVNS come from the germline V gene. CDR3 residues: CASSDARGNYGYTF. Written as DNA, the CDR3 is TGTGCCAGCAGTGATGCCAGGGGTAACTATGGCTACACCTTC.

Written as DNA, the CDR3 is TGTGCCATCAGTGTTACTGGGTCGGGAGAGACCCAGTACTTC. Translating it yields CAISVTGSGETQYF. V gene TRBV10-3 combines with J gene TRBJ2-5; D remains ambiguous. CDR1 is ENHRY, CDR2 SYGVKD, per germline. V dropped 4 bases and J dropped 4 bases, with 13 bases sitting between them. This CDR3 is 14 amino acids long.

This chain connects TRBV19 to TRBJ2-1; 10 bases fit TRBD1. This CDR3 has 15 amino acids. CDR1 and CDR2 (germline): LNHDA, SQIVND (reference sequence). V trimming: 6 bases; J trimming: 9 bases; junction bases outside the gene matches: 11. CDR3 amino acids: CASSILDRGGSEQFF. The CDR3 region has the DNA TGTGCCAGTAGCATTTTGGACAGGGGGGGAAGTGAGCAGTTCTTC.

This clone was seen once. The chain recombines TRBV19 with TRBJ1-6; D ambiguous. V gave up 9 bases and J gave up 5 bases, with 11 bases separating them. Germline loops: CDR1 LNHDA, CDR2 SQIVND (reference sequence). The CDR3 totals 13 residues. This chain's CDR3 is CASRESNNSPLHF. DNA for the CDR3: TGTGCCAGCCGGGAGTCCAATAATTCACCCCTCCACTTT.

V is TRBV4-2 and J is TRBJ2-2, with TRBD2 identical over 10 bases. The V and J ends lost 4 bases and 0 bases, in that order; junction bases with no gene match: 5. Germline V gene data show CDR1 as LGHNA and CDR2 as YNFKEQ. CDR3 size: 17 residues. CDR3 amino acids: CASSLTGLAANTGELFF. The CDR3 coding sequence is TGTGCCAGCAGCCTGACCGGACTAGCGGCGAACACCGGGGAGCTGTTTTTT.

This chain uses TRBV21-1 with TRBJ1-2; the table's TRBD1 call for D was not verified on the DNA. TRBV21-1 is described as a pseudogene. This CDR3 spans 15 amino acids. CDR3 region: CASSKKGAGMSGYTF. CDR3 DNA sequence: TGTGCCAGCAGCAAAAAGGGGGCGGGGATGAGTGGCTACACCTTC.

This chain uses TRBV7-3 with TRBJ1-1, with D tentatively TRBD1 (6 bases). Germline V CDR1 and CDR2: SGHTA, FQGTGA. The CDR3 totals 15 residues. Trimming left V 0 bases short and J 4 bases short, with 12 bases between. CDR3 in amino acids: CASSLTPGTLTEAFF. CDR3 coding DNA: TGTGCCAGCAGCTTAACTCCTGGGACACTCACTGAAGCTTTCTTT.

The chain links TRBV29-1 to TRBJ1-1; 8 nucleotides align to TRBD1. V shed 0 bases and J 5 bases; nucleotides not matched to a gene: 8. Germline V gene sequence: CDR1 SQVTM, CDR2 ANQGSEA. CDR3 length equals 15 residues. CDR3 sequence (DNA): TGCAGCGTTGAAGATCCTGGGACAGGCGGAACTGAAGCTTTCTTT. Its protein is CSVEDPGTGGTEAFF.

This chain joins TRBV25-1 and TRBJ2-6; TRBD1 is a possible D gene (5 bases). The CDR3 is 14 amino acids. The germline V gene encodes CDR1 MGHDK and CDR2 SYGVNS. V lost 8 bases and J 4 bases, leaving 12 bases between the germline ends. CDR3 sequence reads: CASGRQLGANVLTF. For the CDR3, the DNA is TGTGCCAGCGGCCGACAGTTAGGGGCCAACGTCCTGACTTTC.

V gene TRBV28 combines with J gene TRBJ2-6, with a possible D match to TRBD1 (6 bases). V was pared by 6 bases and J by 4 bases, with 13 bases between. CDR1 MDHEN and CDR2 SYDVKM come from the germline V gene. The CDR3 totals 15 residues. CDR3 coding DNA: TGTGCCAGCAGCCCACAGGGTTACGGGGCCAACGTCCTGACTTTC. Translation: CASSPQGYGANVLTF.

The V gene is TRBV5-1, the J gene TRBJ2-7; 7 positions agree with TRBD1. Germline V gene sequence: CDR1 SGHRS, CDR2 YFSETQ. With V trimmed by 2 bases and J by 3 bases, 11 bases remained unmatched. The CDR3 contains 16 residues. CDR3 sequence reads: CASSFETGQTNYEQYF. The CDR3 DNA is TGCGCCAGCAGCTTCGAAACGGGACAGACGAACTACGAGCAGTACTTC.

The V and J genes are TRBV19 and TRBJ1-5, with TRBD1 as a possible D gene (6 bases). There are 14 residues in the CDR3. The germline CDR1 and CDR2 sequences are LNHDA and SQIVND (reference sequence). Deletions cut 5 bases from V and 4 bases from J, with 12 bases between. The CDR3 sequence is CASSRGQGNQPQHF. As DNA, the CDR3 is TGTGCCAGTAGTCGAGGGCAGGGGAATCAGCCCCAGCATTTT.